Following are 13 T cell receptor beta chains from one sample sequenced in a study of T-cell reconstitution after alpha-beta-depleted transplantation in children. Preparation of the TCRbeta library was carried out with unique molecular identifiers. Via MiXCR, TCRdb re-called the PCR reads, giving one row per CDR3 protein. The sample contains 210,000 or so distinct CDR3 sequences, 11% of which appear only once. The specimen was PBMCs, collected before TCRalphabeta/CD19-depleted stem cell transplant. These receptors originate from a child under two years old with acute myeloid leukemia, due to receive a stem cell transplant.

As regards this clonotype: This may come from a read error, since a much larger clone is one base off. This chain joins TRBV5-1 and TRBJ2-5; no clear D. Trimming took off 0 bases at V and 0 bases at J, with 6 bases between the two ends. This CDR3 contains 14 residues. CDR1 is SGHRS, CDR2 YFSETQ, per germline. CDR3 nucleotides: TGCGCCAGCAGCTTGGCTCCGGACCAAGAGACCCAGTACTTC. This translates into CASSLAPDQETQYF.

This clonotype has at least ten counts. The V and J genes are TRBV20-1 and TRBJ2-1; D gene ambiguous. The CDR3 runs 16 residues. Germline CDR1 DFQATT, CDR2 SNEGSKA (reference sequence). V lost 0 bases and J lost 4, with 16 bases in between. CDR3 region: CSARDHHPLRYNEQFF. The CDR3 bases are TGCAGTGCTAGAGATCATCACCCCCTGCGGTACAATGAGCAGTTCTTC.

The sample holds a few counts of this clonotype. The rearrangement uses TRBV18 and TRBJ1-1, with D tentatively TRBD1 (6 bases). Germline V CDR1 and CDR2: KGHSH, LQKENI. CDR3 length equals 13 residues. Trimming took off 1 base at V and 3 bases at J, with 6 bases between the two ends. The CDR3 is CASSPRTDTEAFF. The CDR3 DNA reads TGTGCCAGCTCACCACGGACAGACACTGAAGCTTTCTTT.

Ten or more counts support this clonotype. V usage is TRBV12-3 or TRBV12-4 and J usage is TRBJ2-1; D not certain. The CDR3 runs 14 residues. V lost 6 bases and J 1 base, leaving 10 bases between the germline ends. CDR3 DNA sequence: TGTGCCAGCAGAGTCGGTGGGTCCTACAATGAGCAGTTCTTC. This codes for CASRVGGSYNEQFF.

This clonotype has a count of ten or more. V gene TRBV28 combines with J gene TRBJ2-1, with D perhaps matching TRBD2 (5 bases). CDR1 is MDHEN, CDR2 SYDVKM, per germline. The CDR3 runs to 14 residues. Trimming removed 5 bases from V and 9 bases from J, with 17 bases in between. The chain's CDR3 is CASSTAGSVPEQFF. CDR3 bases: TGTGCCAGCAGTACCGCAGGTAGCGTACCTGAGCAGTTCTTC. The full variable domain, in which reference TRBV28 and TRBJ2-1 provide the parts outside the CDR3, is DVKVTQSSRYLVKRTGEKVFLECVQDMDHENMFWYRQDPGLGLRLIYFSYDVKMKEKGDIPEGYSVSREKKERFSLILESASTNQTSMYLCASSTAGSVPEQFFGPGTRLTVL.

This clonotype was recorded at least ten times. The rearrangement links TRBV10-3 to TRBJ2-7; D is perhaps TRBD1 or TRBD2 (5 bases each). Germline CDR1 reads ENHRY; CDR2 reads SYGVKD. V was trimmed by 9 bases and J by 1 base, leaving 13 bases between them. This CDR3 spans 13 amino acids. The CDR3, as DNA: TGTGCCATAGGGGCTAGCAGGTCCTACGAGCAGTACTTC. The encoded protein is CAIGASRSYEQYF.

This clonotype was seen at least ten times. The V call is TRBV27, the J call TRBJ2-2; D may match TRBD1 or TRBD2 (5 bases each). Germline-derived CDR1 and CDR2 are MNHEY and SMNVEV (reference sequence). CDR3 length equals 14 residues. Trimming cost V 10 bases and J 1 base, with 13 bases left between them. CDR3 DNA sequence: TGTGCCACGCGAGGGGTCCTGAACACCGGGGAGCTGTTTTTT. Translated, it gives CATRGVLNTGELFF.

In its sample, this clonotype was seen many times. The rearrangement uses TRBV5-1 and TRBJ1-1, with 11 bases matching TRBD1. CDR1 and CDR2 (germline): SGHRS, YFSETQ. The length of the CDR3 is 15 residues. V trimming: 4 bases; J trimming: 9 bases; junction bases outside the gene matches: 11. Here the CDR3 reads CASSAGQGANFKAFF. Written as DNA, the CDR3 is TGCGCCAGCAGCGCCGGACAGGGGGCAAATTTTAAAGCTTTCTTT.

This clonotype was detected ten times or more. The rearrangement links TRBV15 to TRBJ1-4; D ambiguous. The CDR3 totals 13 residues. Germline V gives CDR1 LNHNV, CDR2 YYDKDF (reference sequence). V was cut by 5 bases and J by 12 bases, with 16 bases left in between. This chain's CDR3 is CATSPGRGSELFF. CDR3 bases: TGTGCCACCAGCCCCGGGCGCGGGTCGGAACTGTTTTTT.

Ten or more counts support this clonotype. The chain has TRBV7-3 and TRBJ2-1, with TRBD2 matching 12 bases. The V gene's germline CDR1 is SGHTA and CDR2 FQGTGA. V lost 5 bases to trimming and J lost 8 bases; unmatched junction nucleotides: 4. The CDR3 sequence is 14 residues long. In DNA form, the CDR3 reads TGTGCCAGCAGCCGGACTAGCGGGATCTATGAGCAGTTCTTC. It is translated as CASSRTSGIYEQFF.

This clonotype was seen ten or more times. V is TRBV20-1 and J is TRBJ2-7; 8 positions match TRBD2. Germline V gene data show CDR1 as DFQATT and CDR2 as SNEGSKA (reference sequence). The CDR3 loop spans 14 amino acids. V lost 3 bases, J lost 4 bases, and 8 bases stayed unmatched. The CDR3 DNA reads as TGCAGTGCTAGGTCCGTGGCGGGAGGATACGAGCAGTACTTC. Protein product: CSARSVAGGYEQYF.

In its sample, this clonotype was seen many times. The J gene is TRBJ2-7, the V gene TRBV20-1, with D tentatively TRBD2 (5 bases). CDR1 and CDR2 from the germline V gene are DFQATT and SNEGSKA (reference sequence). V was clipped by 4 bases and J by 4 bases, with 11 bases between them. This CDR3 region has 12 residues. The CDR3 reads CSATGRTYEQYF. CDR3 coding DNA: TGCAGTGCTACCGGACGGACTTACGAGCAGTACTTC.

This clonotype came up many times. The chain carries TRBV27 and TRBJ2-7; 10 nucleotides line up with TRBD2. CDR3 length: 17 amino acids. Per germline, CDR1 MNHEY and CDR2 SMNVEV (reference sequence). The J segment lost 2 bases and the V segment lost 6 bases, leaving 13 bases of the junction unmatched. CDR3 DNA sequence: TGTGCCAGCAGGCCTTTTTTCACTAGCGGGGTCCCCTACGAGCAGTACTTC. Encoded protein: CASRPFFTSGVPYEQYF.